The T cell receptor beta chain under discussion was sequenced for a study of beta chain features in type 1 diabetes. Whole-study findings and limits: Within each of all four CD4+ subsets, Type 1 diabetes patients had TCRB CDR3s that were moderately but significantly shorter.

Only a few counts were recorded for this clone. Antigen unknown. V was pared by 7 bases and J by 4 bases, with 14 bases between. The V gene's germline CDR1 is MDHEN and CDR2 SYDVKM. This CDR3 region has 13 residues. TCRB transcripts that were expressed got sequenced, as all of the isolated RNA had been reverse transcribed. TCRdb's copy holds only in-frame clones and misses some; the assay was immunoSEQ multiplex PCR. Among more than 300,000 clones listed, 9.6% were seen once. The sequencing input was central memory CD4+ T cells from blood. The V call is TRBV28, the J call TRBJ2-7; a weak D match, TRBD1 (5 bases). The receptor comes from a man aged 25-40 years with type 1 diabetes. The CDR3 loop reads CASIPTDTYEQYF. In nucleotides, the CDR3 is TGTGCCAGCATCCCAACGGACACTTACGAGCAGTACTTC.